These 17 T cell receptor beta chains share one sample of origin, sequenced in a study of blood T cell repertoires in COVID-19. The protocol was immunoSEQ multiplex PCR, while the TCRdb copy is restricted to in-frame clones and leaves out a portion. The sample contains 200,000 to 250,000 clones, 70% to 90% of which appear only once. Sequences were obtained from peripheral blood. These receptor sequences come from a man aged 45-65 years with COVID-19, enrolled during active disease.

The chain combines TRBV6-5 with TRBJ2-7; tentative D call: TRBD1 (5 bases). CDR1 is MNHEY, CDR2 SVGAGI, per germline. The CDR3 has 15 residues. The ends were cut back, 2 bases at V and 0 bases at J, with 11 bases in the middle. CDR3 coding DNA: TGTGCCAGCAGTTACACAGGCTGGAGCTCCTACGAGCAGTACTTC. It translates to CASSYTGWSSYEQYF.

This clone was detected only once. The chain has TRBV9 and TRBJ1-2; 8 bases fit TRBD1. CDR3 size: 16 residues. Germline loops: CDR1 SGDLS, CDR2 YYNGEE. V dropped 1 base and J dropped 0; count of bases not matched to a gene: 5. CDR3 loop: CASSVLGQGSNYGYTF. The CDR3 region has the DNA TGTGCCAGCAGCGTACTAGGACAGGGCTCTAACTATGGCTACACCTTC.

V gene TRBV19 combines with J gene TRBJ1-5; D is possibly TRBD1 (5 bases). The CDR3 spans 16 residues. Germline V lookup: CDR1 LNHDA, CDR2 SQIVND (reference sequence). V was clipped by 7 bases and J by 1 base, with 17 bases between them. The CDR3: CASIPGGTGSNQPQHF. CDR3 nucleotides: TGTGCCAGTATTCCTGGGGGGACCGGGAGCAATCAGCCCCAGCATTTT. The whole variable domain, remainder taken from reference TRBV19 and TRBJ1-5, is DGGITQSPKYLFRKEGQNVTLSCEQNLNHDAMYWYRQDPGQGLRLIYYSQIVNDFQKGDIAEGYSVSREKKESFPLTVTSAQKNPTAFYLCASIPGGTGSNQPQHFGDGTRLSIL.

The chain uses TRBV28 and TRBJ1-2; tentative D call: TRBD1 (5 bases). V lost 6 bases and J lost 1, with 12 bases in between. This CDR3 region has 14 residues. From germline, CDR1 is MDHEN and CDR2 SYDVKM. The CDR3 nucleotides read TGTGCCAGCAGCAGCCCCGGGGGTAACTATGGCTACACCTTC. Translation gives CASSSPGGNYGYTF.

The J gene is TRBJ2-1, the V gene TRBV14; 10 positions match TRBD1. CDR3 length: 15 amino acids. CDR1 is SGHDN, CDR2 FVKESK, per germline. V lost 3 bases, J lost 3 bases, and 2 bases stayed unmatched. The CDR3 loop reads CASSQGQGYYNEQFF. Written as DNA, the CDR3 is TGTGCCAGCAGCCAGGGACAGGGGTACTACAATGAGCAGTTCTTC.

The DNA of the CDR3 is TGTGCCAGCAGTGACAGAACACCGTTGAACACTGAAGCTTTCTTT. Residues: CASSDRTPLNTEAFF. This rearrangement joins TRBV6-4 to TRBJ1-1, with no clear D. Germline V gives CDR1 MRHNA, CDR2 SNTAGT. Trimming pared 2 bases from V and 0 bases from J, leaving 10 bases between. The CDR3 length is 15 residues.

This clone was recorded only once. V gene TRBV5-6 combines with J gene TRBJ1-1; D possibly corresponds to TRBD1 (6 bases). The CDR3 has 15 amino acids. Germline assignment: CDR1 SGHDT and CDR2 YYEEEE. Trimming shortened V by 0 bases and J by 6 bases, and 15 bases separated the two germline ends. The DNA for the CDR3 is TGTGCCAGCAGCTTGGGACAGGAATATCTCCCTGAAGCTTTCTTT. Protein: CASSLGQEYLPEAFF.

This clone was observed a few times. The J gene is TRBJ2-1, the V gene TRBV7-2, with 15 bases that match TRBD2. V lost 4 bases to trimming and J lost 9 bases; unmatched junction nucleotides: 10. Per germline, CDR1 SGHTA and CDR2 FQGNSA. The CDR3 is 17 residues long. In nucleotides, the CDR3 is TGTGCCAGCAGCTGGACTAGCGGGGGGGCGAAAGTACCTGAGCAGTTCTTC. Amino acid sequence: CASSWTSGGAKVPEQFF.

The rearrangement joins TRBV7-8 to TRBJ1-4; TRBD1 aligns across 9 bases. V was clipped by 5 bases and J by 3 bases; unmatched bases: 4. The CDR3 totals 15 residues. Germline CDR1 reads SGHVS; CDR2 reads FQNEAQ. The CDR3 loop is CASSVDRGPNEKLFF. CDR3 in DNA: TGTGCCAGCAGCGTGGACAGGGGACCTAATGAAAAACTGTTTTTT.

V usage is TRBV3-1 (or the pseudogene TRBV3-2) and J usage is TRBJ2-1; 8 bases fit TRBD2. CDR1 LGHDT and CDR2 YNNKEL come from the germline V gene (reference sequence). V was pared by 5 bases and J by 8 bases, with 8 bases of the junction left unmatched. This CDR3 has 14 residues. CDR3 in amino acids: CASSSGLVRHEQFF. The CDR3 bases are TGTGCCAGCAGCTCGGGACTAGTGAGGCATGAGCAGTTCTTC.

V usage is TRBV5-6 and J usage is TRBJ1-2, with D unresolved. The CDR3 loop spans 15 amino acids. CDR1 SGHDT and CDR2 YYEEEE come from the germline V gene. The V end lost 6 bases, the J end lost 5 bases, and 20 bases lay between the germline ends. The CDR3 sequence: CASTLGASWEYGYTF. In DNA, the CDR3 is TGTGCCAGCACCCTGGGAGCCAGTTGGGAATATGGCTACACCTTC.

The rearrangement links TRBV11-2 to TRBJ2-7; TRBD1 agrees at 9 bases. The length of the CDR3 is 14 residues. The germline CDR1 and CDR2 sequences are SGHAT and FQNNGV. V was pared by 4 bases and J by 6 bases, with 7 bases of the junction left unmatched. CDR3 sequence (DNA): TGTGCCAGCAGCTCGGGACAGGGTTTGCCCGAGCAGTACTTC. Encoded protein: CASSSGQGLPEQYF.

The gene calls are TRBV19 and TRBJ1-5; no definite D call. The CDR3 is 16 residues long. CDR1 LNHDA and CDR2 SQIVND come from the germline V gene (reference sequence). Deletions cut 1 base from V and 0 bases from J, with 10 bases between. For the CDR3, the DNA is TGTGCCAGTAGTATAGTCGCGGGAGCTAGCAATCAGCCCCAGCATTTT. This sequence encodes CASSIVAGASNQPQHF.

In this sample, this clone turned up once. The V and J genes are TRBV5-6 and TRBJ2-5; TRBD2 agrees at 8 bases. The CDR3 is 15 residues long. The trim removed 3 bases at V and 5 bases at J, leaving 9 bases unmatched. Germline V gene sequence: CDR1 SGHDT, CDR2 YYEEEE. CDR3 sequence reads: CASSSGLAARETQYF. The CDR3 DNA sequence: TGTGCCAGCAGCTCAGGACTAGCAGCACGGGAGACCCAGTACTTC.

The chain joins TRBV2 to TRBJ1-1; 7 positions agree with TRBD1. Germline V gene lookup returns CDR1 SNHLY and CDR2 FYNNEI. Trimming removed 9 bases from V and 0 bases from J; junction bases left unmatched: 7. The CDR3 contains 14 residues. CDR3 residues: CARAAGTVNTEAFF. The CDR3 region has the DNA TGTGCCAGAGCAGCCGGGACAGTGAACACTGAAGCTTTCTTT.

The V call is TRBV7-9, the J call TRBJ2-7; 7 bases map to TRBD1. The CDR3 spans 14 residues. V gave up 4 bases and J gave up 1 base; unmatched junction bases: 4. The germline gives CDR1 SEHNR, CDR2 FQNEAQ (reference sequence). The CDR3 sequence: CASSWGQNSYEQYF. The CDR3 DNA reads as TGTGCCAGCAGCTGGGGACAGAATTCCTACGAGCAGTACTTC.

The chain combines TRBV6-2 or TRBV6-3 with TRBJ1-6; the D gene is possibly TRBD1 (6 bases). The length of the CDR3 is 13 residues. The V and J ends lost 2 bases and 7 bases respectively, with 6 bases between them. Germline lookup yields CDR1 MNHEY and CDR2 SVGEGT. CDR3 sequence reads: CASSYGQNSPLHF. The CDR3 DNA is TGTGCCAGCAGTTACGGACAGAATTCACCCCTCCACTTT.